This T cell receptor beta chain was sequenced during a study of technical replicates of blood from a handful of donors. TCRdb keeps only in-frame clones here, not all; method: immunoSEQ multiplex PCR. The sample records about 59,000 clones, 70% to 90% being singletons. Sequenced sample: PBMCs. This receptor was identified in a human donor in good health. Some clones in this sample may be carry-over from other donors' samples.

CDR3 DNA sequence: TGCGCCAGCAGCTTGCTAAGCGGAGGGAACACCGGGGAGCTGTTTTTT. This sequence encodes CASSLLSGGNTGELFF. J is TRBJ2-2 and V is TRBV5-1; weak D call: TRBD2 (5 bases). The germline V gene has CDR1 SGHRS and CDR2 YFSETQ. Trimming removed 1 base at V and 1 base at J, with 11 bases between. This CDR3 is built from 16 residues.